This note documents a single T cell receptor beta chain sequence. The antigen remains undetermined. This entry is derived from a study of shared clonotypes between healthy human individuals. Study overall: In total, the donors were two women and a few men aged 18 to 49.

Trimming cost V 3 bases and J 6 bases; bases outside gene matches: 3. This CDR3 is 13 amino acids long. Germline CDR1 is SGHDT and CDR2 is YYEEEE. Naive CD8 cells were CD45RO-negative, positively selected for CCR7, excluding terminally differentiated effector memory CD45RA+ cells. All donors were Caucasian adults living in Nashville, Tennessee. Study-wide results and caveats: Sequencing of the sorted subsets was shown by rarefaction to be incomplete despite large depth.

Generated by immunoSEQ multiplex PCR, the TCRdb table keeps only in-frame clones and is missing some. The data hold about 2 million clones, with about 95% observed a single time. Sequenced input: naive CD8+ T cells sorted from blood. The receptor was isolated from a man younger than 35 in good health. J is TRBJ1-2 and V is TRBV5-6; 9 bases are shared with TRBD1. As DNA, the CDR3 is TGTGCCAGCAGCTCCGACAGGGGGGATGGCTACACCTTC. This gives the protein CASSSDRGDGYTF.